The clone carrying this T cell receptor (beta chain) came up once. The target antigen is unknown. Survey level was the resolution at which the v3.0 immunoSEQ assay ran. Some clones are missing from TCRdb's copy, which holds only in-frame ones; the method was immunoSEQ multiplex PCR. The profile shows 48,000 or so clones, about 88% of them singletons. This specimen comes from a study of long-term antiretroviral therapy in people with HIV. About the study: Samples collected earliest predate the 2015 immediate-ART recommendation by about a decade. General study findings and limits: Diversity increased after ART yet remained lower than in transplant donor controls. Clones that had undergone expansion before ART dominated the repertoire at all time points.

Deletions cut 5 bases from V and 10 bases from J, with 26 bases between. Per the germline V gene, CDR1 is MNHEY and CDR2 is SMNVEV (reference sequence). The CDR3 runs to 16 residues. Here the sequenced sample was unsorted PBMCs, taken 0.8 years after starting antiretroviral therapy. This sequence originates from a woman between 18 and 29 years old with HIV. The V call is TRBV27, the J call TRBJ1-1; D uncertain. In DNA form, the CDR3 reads TGTGCCAGCAGTCAAGGGCCCGGAGCCCCCCCCAACAGAGCTTTCTTT. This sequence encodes CASSQGPGAPPNRAFF.